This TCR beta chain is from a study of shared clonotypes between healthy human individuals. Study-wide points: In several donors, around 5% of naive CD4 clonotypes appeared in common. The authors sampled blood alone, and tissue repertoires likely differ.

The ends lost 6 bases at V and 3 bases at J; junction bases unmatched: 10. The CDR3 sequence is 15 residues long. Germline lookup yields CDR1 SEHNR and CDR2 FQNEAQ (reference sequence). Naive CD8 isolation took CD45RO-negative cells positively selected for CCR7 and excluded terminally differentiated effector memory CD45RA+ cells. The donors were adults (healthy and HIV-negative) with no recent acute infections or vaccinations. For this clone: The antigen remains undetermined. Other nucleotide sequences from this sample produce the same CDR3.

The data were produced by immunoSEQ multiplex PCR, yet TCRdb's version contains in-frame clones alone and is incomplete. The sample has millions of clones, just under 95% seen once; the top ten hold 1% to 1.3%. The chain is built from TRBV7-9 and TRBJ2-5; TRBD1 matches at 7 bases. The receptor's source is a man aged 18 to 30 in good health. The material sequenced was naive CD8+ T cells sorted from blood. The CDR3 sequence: CASSFTGAIKETQYF. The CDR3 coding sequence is TGTGCCAGCAGTTTTACAGGGGCTATAAAAGAGACCCAGTACTTC. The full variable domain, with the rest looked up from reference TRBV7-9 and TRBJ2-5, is DTGVSQNPRHKITKRGQNVTFRCDPISEHNRLYWYRQTLGQGPEFLTYFQNEAQLEKSRLLSDRFSAERPKGSFSTLEIQRTEQGDSAMYLCASSFTGAIKETQYFGPGTRLLVL.